The T cell receptor beta chain described here comes from a study of T cells in Graves' hyperthyroidism and ophthalmopathy. Regarding the study as a whole: Most thyroid clonotypes expanded above 0.001 were also detected in blood.

The CDR3 covers 20 residues. Germline CDR1 and CDR2: DFQATT and SNEGSKA (reference sequence). A word on this clonotype: Its specificity is not known. One end of the junction does not line up with germline, which may come from a read error.

Amplification of TCR beta CDR3 regions was performed using RNA transcripts as template. Researchers ran a first-round RT-PCR on the TCR CDR3 using the HTBI primer set. TCRdb used MiXCR to reprocess the multiplex PCR reads, holding one entry per CDR3 protein. The repertoire includes approximately 600,000 distinct CDR3 sequences, around 16% of them detected once, and approximately 3.9% sits in the top ten. Sequenced input: blood. The TCR comes from a woman aged 30 to 39 with Graves' hyperthyroidism. The chain carries TRBV20-1 and TRBJ1-5; 12 bases map to TRBD1. CDR3 amino acids: CRATSSGTGGKVWSNQPQHF. CDR3 DNA sequence: TGCAGAGCTACATCTTCCGGGACAGGGGGCAAAGTTTGGAGCAATCAGCCCCAGCATTTT.